These 2 T cell receptor beta chains were all obtained from the same sample, sequenced in a study of shared T cell receptors in the human thymus. Assay used: immunoSEQ multiplex PCR; TCRdb lists only in-frame clones, some missing. The sample holds 600,000 to 900,000 clones, 70% to 90% seen once. Another study also made use of these data, one on human thymus T cells.

The material sequenced was thymocytes. These receptors all stem from a girl under two years old with a congenital heart defect.

The J gene is TRBJ2-3, the V gene TRBV10-1, with 7 bases identical to TRBD2. The CDR3 extends over 16 amino acids. In germline, CDR1 is WNHNN, CDR2 SYGVQD (reference sequence). Trimming took 2 bases from V and 4 from J; bases not matched to a gene: 9. In DNA form, the CDR3 reads TGCGCCAGCAGTGAGGGGTCCGGGGGGAGGGCAGATACGCAGTATTTT. Protein: CASSEGSGGRADTQYF.

The chain links TRBV7-2 to TRBJ2-7; D gene uncertain. CDR3 length equals 15 residues. V was cut by 0 bases and J by 5 bases, with 14 bases left in between. CDR1 and CDR2 (germline): SGHTA, FQGNSA. As DNA, the CDR3 is TGTGCCAGCAGCTTAGCCAACTCGACACCTAACGAGCAGTACTTC. This sequence encodes CASSLANSTPNEQYF.